Each of the 5 T cell receptor beta chains below was sequenced from the same sample in a study of response to subunit inactivated influenza vaccine. In TCRdb, the RT-PCR reads were re-called with MiXCR into one record per CDR3 protein. The sample holds about 170,000 distinct CDR3 sequences, approximately 12% seen once. These data were also filed under a second study, of T cells expressing NK-cell markers. That source adds: It was by 5'RACE template switching with UMIs that TCR beta cDNA was made.

The sample was CD8+ T cells sorted from PBMCs, taken about 11 days after vaccination. These receptors all come from a man in his fifties who received an inactivated influenza vaccine.

The rearrangement joins TRBV5-6 to TRBJ2-7; D gene uncertain. Looked up from germline, CDR1 is SGHDT and CDR2 is YYEEEE. The V and J ends lost 0 bases and 0 bases respectively, with 10 bases between them. The CDR3 consists of 15 residues. CDR3 sequence reads: CASSLDGRISYEQYF. The CDR3 DNA is TGTGCCAGCAGCTTGGATGGTAGGATCTCCTACGAGCAGTACTTC.

This clonotype was observed a few times. The chain employs TRBV19 and TRBJ2-2, with TRBD1 as a possible D gene (6 bases). In germline, CDR1 is LNHDA, CDR2 SQIVND (reference sequence). V shed 0 bases and J shed 4 bases, with 9 bases lying between them. The CDR3 covers 15 residues. Here the CDR3 reads CASSIERGTTGELFF. CDR3 nucleotides: TGTGCCAGTAGTATAGAAAGGGGGACCACCGGGGAGCTGTTTTTT.

In its sample, this clonotype was seen once. V and J are TRBV12-3 or TRBV12-4 and TRBJ2-5; 8 nucleotides match TRBD2. The CDR3 runs to 15 residues. V trimming: 5 bases; J trimming: 7 bases; junction bases outside the gene matches: 12. Written as DNA, the CDR3 is TGTGCCAGCAGTCCCCCAGTTGGTCTAGCGGGGACCCAGTACTTC. Protein: CASSPPVGLAGTQYF.

This clonotype was counted between two and nine times. The chain has TRBV4-2 and TRBJ2-7, with TRBD1 identical over 11 bases. Trimming removed 1 base from V and 1 base from J; junction bases left unmatched: 6. Germline CDR1 is LGHNA and CDR2 is YNFKEQ. CDR3 length: 17 residues. CDR3 region: CASSQVGQGELSYEQYF. Here the CDR3 DNA reads TGTGCCAGCAGCCAAGTGGGACAGGGGGAACTATCCTACGAGCAGTACTTC.

This clonotype was seen many times. The genes are TRBV28 and TRBJ1-4; a possible D gene is TRBD1 (5 bases). The germline V gene has CDR1 MDHEN and CDR2 SYDVKM. The length of the CDR3 is 18 residues. Deletions cut 2 bases from V and 1 base from J, with 17 bases between. CDR3: CASSLRGFLGGTNEKLFF. In DNA, the CDR3 is TGTGCCAGCAGTTTAAGGGGCTTCCTAGGAGGAACTAATGAAAAACTGTTTTTT.